This T cell receptor (beta chain) was recorded in a study of regulatory T cells in long-lasting Graves disease. Study conclusions and caveats: Favored usage of TRBV28, TRBJ1-2 and TRBJ2-5 was recorded in persistent disease. Sharing of public clonotypes was greater in persistent patients (about 2,700) than in new patients (about 970).

With regard to this clonotype: Its antigen is still unknown.

There are 15 residues in the CDR3. The J segment lost 9 bases and the V segment lost 6 bases, leaving 16 bases of the junction unmatched. CDR1 DFQATT and CDR2 SNEGSKA come from the germline V gene (reference sequence). Time point defined: newly diagnosed GD, antithyroid drugs for less than 3 months. The authors made the TCR library using RNA they extracted from PBMCs. One endocrinology department in Xi'an, China, was where patients came from. Both iRepertoire HTBI primers and Arm-PCR of CDR3 regions were used to build the TCR beta libraries. One entry per CDR3 protein results from TCRdb running MiXCR on the multiplex PCR reads. Among about 400,000 distinct CDR3 sequences listed, roughly a sixth were seen once.

The sequence came from a female donor with Graves disease. The rearrangement joins TRBV20-1 to TRBJ2-1; 8 nucleotides match TRBD2. The sample here was peripheral blood mononuclear cells (PBMCs), taken at new diagnosis, from a patient treated with antithyroid drugs. The CDR3 DNA sequence: TGCAGTGCAAGCAGGGCTAGCGGGTTTCGGGTTGAGCAGTTCTTC. Amino acid sequence: CSASRASGFRVEQFF.